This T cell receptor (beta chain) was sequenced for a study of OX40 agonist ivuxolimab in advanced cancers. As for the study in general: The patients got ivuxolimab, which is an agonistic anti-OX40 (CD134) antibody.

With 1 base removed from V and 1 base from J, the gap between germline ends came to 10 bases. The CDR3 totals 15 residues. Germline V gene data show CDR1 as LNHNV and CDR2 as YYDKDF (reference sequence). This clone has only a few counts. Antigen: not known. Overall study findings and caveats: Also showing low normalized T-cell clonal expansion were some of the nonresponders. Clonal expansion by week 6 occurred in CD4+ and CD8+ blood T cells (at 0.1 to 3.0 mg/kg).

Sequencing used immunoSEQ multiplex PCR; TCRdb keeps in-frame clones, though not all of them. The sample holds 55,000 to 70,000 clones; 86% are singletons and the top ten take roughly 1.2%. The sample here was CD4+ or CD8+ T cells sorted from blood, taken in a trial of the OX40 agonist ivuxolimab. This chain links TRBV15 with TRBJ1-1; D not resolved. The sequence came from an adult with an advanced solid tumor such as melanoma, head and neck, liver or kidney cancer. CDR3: CATSRGSHRNTEAFF. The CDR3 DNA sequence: TGTGCCACCAGCAGAGGAAGTCACAGGAACACTGAAGCTTTCTTT.